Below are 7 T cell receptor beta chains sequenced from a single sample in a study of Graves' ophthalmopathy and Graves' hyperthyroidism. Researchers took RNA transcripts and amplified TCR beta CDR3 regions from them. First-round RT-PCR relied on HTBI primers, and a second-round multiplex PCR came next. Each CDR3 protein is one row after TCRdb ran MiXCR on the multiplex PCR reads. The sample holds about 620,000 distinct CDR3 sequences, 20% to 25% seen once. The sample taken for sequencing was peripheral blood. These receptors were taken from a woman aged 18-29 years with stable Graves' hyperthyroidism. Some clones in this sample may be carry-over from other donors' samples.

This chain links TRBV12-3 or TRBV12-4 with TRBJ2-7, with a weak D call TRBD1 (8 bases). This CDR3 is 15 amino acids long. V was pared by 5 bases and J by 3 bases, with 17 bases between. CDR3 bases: TGTGCCAGCAGTCGCATACAGGGGGACTACTACGAGCAGTACTTC. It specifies CASSRIQGDYYEQYF.

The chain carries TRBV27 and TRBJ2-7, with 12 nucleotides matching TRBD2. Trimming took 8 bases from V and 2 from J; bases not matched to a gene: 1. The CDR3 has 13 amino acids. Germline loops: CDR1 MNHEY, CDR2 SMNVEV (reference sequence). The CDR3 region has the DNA TGTGCCAGCCGGACTAGCGGGGCCTACGAGCAGTACTTC. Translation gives CASRTSGAYEQYF.

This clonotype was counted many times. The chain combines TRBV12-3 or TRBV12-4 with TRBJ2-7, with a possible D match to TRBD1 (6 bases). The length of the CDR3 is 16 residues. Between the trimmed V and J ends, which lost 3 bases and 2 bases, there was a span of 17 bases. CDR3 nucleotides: TGTGCCAGCAGTTTTAGAACCCCGGACAGTACCTACGAGCAGTACTTC. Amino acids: CASSFRTPDSTYEQYF.

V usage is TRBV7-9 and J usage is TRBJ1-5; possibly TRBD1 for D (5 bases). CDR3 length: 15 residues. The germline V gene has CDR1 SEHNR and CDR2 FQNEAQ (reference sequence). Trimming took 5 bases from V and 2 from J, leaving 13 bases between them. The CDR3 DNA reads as TGTGCCAGCAGCATTGGGGCAGAAGGCAATCAGCCCCAGCATTTT. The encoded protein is CASSIGAEGNQPQHF.

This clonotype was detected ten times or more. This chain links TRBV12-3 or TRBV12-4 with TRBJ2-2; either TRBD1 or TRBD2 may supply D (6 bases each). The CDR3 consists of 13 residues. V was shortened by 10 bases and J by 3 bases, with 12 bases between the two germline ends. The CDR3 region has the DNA TGTGCCAACTGGAGGGGGGACACCGGGGAGCTGTTTTTT. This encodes CANWRGDTGELFF.

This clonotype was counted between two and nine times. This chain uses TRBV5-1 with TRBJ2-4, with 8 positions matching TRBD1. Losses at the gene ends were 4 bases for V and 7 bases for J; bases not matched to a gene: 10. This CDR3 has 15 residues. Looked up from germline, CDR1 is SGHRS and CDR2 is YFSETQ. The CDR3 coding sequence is TGCGCCAGCAGCCCGCAACCGGACAGGGCTAACATTCAGTACTTC. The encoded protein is CASSPQPDRANIQYF. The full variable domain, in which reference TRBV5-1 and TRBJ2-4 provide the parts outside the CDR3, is KAGVTQTPRYLIKTRGQQVTLSCSPISGHRSVSWYQQTPGQGLQFLFEYFSETQRNKGNFPGRFSGRQFSNSRSEMNVSTLELGDSALYLCASSPQPDRANIQYFGAGTRLSVL.

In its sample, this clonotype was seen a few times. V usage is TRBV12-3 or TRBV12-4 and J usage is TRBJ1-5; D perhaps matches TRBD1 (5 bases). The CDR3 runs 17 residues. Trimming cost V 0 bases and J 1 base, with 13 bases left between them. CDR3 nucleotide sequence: TGTGCCAGCAGTTTAGCGCTGGGGGAGGGGAGCAATCAGCCCCAGCATTTT. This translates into CASSLALGEGSNQPQHF.